These 26 T cell receptor beta chains came from one sample sequenced in a study of T cell repertoires in cytomegalovirus infection. TCRdb fed the reads into MiXCR, producing one record per CDR3 protein. This sample yields a few hundred thousand distinct CDR3 sequences, of which just under 35% are seen a single time; about 14% belongs to the top ten. Antigens of these TCRs are unknown. Sample: cultured PBMCs, taken from culture after CMV antigen stimulation. Every receptor here comes from a human donor in good health (CMV status not recorded). Some clones in this sample may be carry-over from other donors' samples.

The chain links TRBV7-6 to TRBJ2-1; 10 bases line up with TRBD2. V gave up 1 base and J gave up 7 bases; unmatched junction bases: 7. CDR3 size: 16 residues. CDR1 is SGHVS and CDR2 is FNYEAQ in the germline V gene. CDR3 sequence: CASSLVSSGSFNEQFF. The CDR3 DNA reads TGTGCCAGCAGCTTAGTTTCTAGCGGGAGTTTTAATGAGCAGTTCTTC.

CDR3 amino acids: CASSYGTPASPLHF. DNA for the CDR3: TGTGCCAGCAGTTACGGTACTCCGGCTTCACCCCTCCACTTT. The rearrangement uses TRBV12-3 or TRBV12-4 and TRBJ1-6; no firm D call. The CDR3 totals 14 residues. With 4 bases removed from V and 9 bases from J, the gap between germline ends came to 13 bases.

The table lists this clonotype with many counts. The V gene is TRBV7-2, the J gene TRBJ2-6; the D gene is possibly TRBD2 (7 bases). Deletions cut 3 bases from V and 2 bases from J, with 14 bases between. The CDR3 has 17 residues. Germline V gene data show CDR1 as SGHTA and CDR2 as FQGNSA. The CDR3 DNA reads as TGTGCCAGCAGCTTCCGTGGGGGGGCCACTGGGGCCAACGTCCTGACTTTC. Its protein product is CASSFRGGATGANVLTF.

This clonotype showed up just a few times. The rearrangement links TRBV20-1 to TRBJ2-7; 7 nucleotides agree with TRBD2. J was trimmed by 0 bases and V by 5 bases; bases with no gene match: 4. The CDR3 covers 13 residues. Germline V gene lookup returns CDR1 DFQATT and CDR2 SNEGSKA (reference sequence). The CDR3 reads CSAQRGNSYEQYF. CDR3 bases: TGCAGTGCTCAGCGGGGAAACTCCTACGAGCAGTACTTC.

This chain uses TRBV27 with TRBJ2-1; unclear D gene. The CDR3 has 16 amino acids. Germline-derived CDR1 and CDR2 are MNHEY and SMNVEV (reference sequence). Trimming removed 3 bases from V and 0 bases from J, with 12 bases in between. The CDR3 reads CASSFYSLSSYNEQFF. CDR3 coding DNA: TGTGCCAGCAGTTTCTACAGCCTGAGCTCCTACAATGAGCAGTTCTTC.

This chain uses TRBV7-9 with TRBJ1-1; 7 positions agree with TRBD1. Germline CDR1 is SEHNR and CDR2 is FQNEAQ (reference sequence). The V segment lost 5 bases and the J segment 0 bases; nucleotides outside the gene matches: 9. The CDR3 runs to 16 residues. The CDR3: CASSNDRAPLNTEAFF. For the CDR3, the DNA is TGTGCCAGCAGCAACGACAGGGCGCCTTTGAACACTGAAGCTTTCTTT.

V is TRBV27 and J is TRBJ2-4; D ambiguous. The CDR3 loop spans 17 amino acids. Germline V lookup: CDR1 MNHEY, CDR2 SMNVEV (reference sequence). V lost 5 bases, J lost 0 bases, and 17 bases lay in between. CDR3: CASSPLASFRAKNIQYF. The CDR3 nucleotides are TGTGCCAGCAGTCCCCTCGCCTCGTTTCGAGCCAAAAACATTCAGTACTTC.

This chain joins TRBV11-3 and TRBJ2-3; D is ambiguous. CDR1 and CDR2 (germline): SGHNT, YENEEA. V lost 4 bases and J 3 bases, leaving 11 bases between the germline ends. This CDR3 region has 14 residues. The CDR3 nucleotides read TGTGCCAGCAGCTCTAGGAGTCAAACAGATACGCAGTATTTT. Residues: CASSSRSQTDTQYF.

This clonotype was seen a few times. This CDR3 is CASSLYPPEISGGDNEQFF. The CDR3 coding sequence is TGTGCCAGCAGTCTCTACCCACCTGAAATTAGCGGGGGAGACAATGAGCAGTTCTTC. The V call is TRBV6-2 or TRBV6-3, the J call TRBJ2-1, with 9 bases fitting TRBD2. V gave up 5 bases and J gave up 5 bases; unmatched junction bases: 19. Germline CDR1 and CDR2: MNHEY and SVGEGT. The CDR3 extends over 19 amino acids.

The chain uses TRBV29-1 and TRBJ1-2; D might be TRBD1 (6 bases). CDR1 is SQVTM and CDR2 is ANQGSEA in the germline V gene. This CDR3 is 10 amino acids long. V was pared by 5 bases and J by 10 bases, with 11 bases between. The CDR3 is CSVQTGTYTF. CDR3 bases: TGCAGCGTTCAAACAGGGACCTACACCTTC. Supplemented by reference TRBV29-1 and TRBJ1-2, the full variable domain reads SAVISQKPSRDICQRGTSLTIQCQVDSQVTMMFWYRQQPGQSLTLIATANQGSEATYESGFVIDKFPISRPNLTFSTLTVSNMSPEDSSIYLCSVQTGTYTFGSGTRLTVV.

In this sample, this clonotype turned up a few times. J is TRBJ1-1 and V is TRBV6-8; 7 positions match TRBD1. In germline, CDR1 is MNHGY, CDR2 SAAAGT. This CDR3 is 16 amino acids long. V was clipped by 2 bases and J by 0 bases; unmatched bases: 6. CDR3 amino acids: CASSYEPGQMNTEAFF. CDR3 sequence (DNA): TGTGCCAGCAGTTACGAACCGGGACAGATGAACACTGAAGCTTTCTTT.

The chain joins TRBV4-1 to TRBJ1-2; no reliable D call. In germline, CDR1 is MGHRA, CDR2 YSYEKL. The CDR3 has 15 residues. V lost 0 bases and J 8 bases, leaving 16 bases between the germline ends. CDR3 sequence (DNA): TGCGCCAGCAGCCAAGATGCGGTTTACGGATACGGCTACACCTTC. This sequence encodes CASSQDAVYGYGYTF.

The chain uses TRBV2 and TRBJ2-7; 11 bases map to TRBD2. The V and J ends lost 5 bases and 3 bases, in that order; junction bases with no gene match: 6. Germline CDR1 and CDR2: SNHLY and FYNNEI. The CDR3 covers 15 residues. This CDR3 is CASSPSSGRIYEQYV. The CDR3 DNA is TGTGCCAGCAGTCCCTCTAGCGGGAGGATCTACGAGCAGTACGTC.

This clonotype has a single count. The genes are TRBV18 and TRBJ1-5; D is undetermined. Germline CDR1 is KGHSH and CDR2 is LQKENI. The CDR3 length is 13 residues. V lost 6 bases and J 8 bases, leaving 14 bases between the germline ends. This CDR3 reads CASSRSSSEPQHF. The CDR3 DNA reads as TGTGCCAGCTCCCGGAGTTCTTCTGAGCCCCAGCATTTT. Full variable domain (missing parts from reference TRBV18 and TRBJ1-5): NAGVMQNPRHLVRRRGQEARLRCSPMKGHSHVYWYRQLPEEGLKFMVYLQKENIIDESGMPKERFSAEFPKEGPSILRIQQVVRGDSAAYFCASSRSSSEPQHFGDGTRLSIL.

This chain links TRBV6-1 with TRBJ1-1; 9 bases fit TRBD1. Germline CDR1 MNHNS, CDR2 SASEGT. The length of the CDR3 is 13 residues. V trimming: 10 bases; J trimming: 6 bases; junction bases outside the gene matches: 9. The CDR3 coding sequence is TGTGCCACGGCACGGGACAGGGTGGCTGAAGCTTTCTTT. Translating gives CATARDRVAEAFF.

The chain uses TRBV20-1 and TRBJ2-2, with 14 bases fitting TRBD2. CDR3 size: 18 residues. V lost 4 bases, J lost 7 bases, and 14 bases stayed unmatched. In germline, CDR1 is DFQATT, CDR2 SNEGSKA (reference sequence). The CDR3 nucleotides are TGCAGTGCTACGAGACTGGGACTAGCGGGAGCTGATGGCGGGGAGCTGTTTTTT. It yields the protein CSATRLGLAGADGGELFF.

This clonotype was detected a few times. The chain joins TRBV5-1 to TRBJ1-5; 7 nucleotides agree with TRBD1. The trim removed 5 bases at V and 5 bases at J, leaving 7 bases unmatched. This CDR3 is built from 14 residues. Germline V gene data show CDR1 as SGHRS and CDR2 as YFSETQ. The DNA of the CDR3 is TGCGCCAGCAGTCGGGACAGCCGTGATCAGCCCCAGCATTTT. Its protein is CASSRDSRDQPQHF.

The V call is TRBV28, the J call TRBJ1-1; D gene uncertain. The CDR3 consists of 11 residues. CDR1 is MDHEN, CDR2 SYDVKM, per germline. The V gene lost 6 bases and the J gene lost 7 bases, with 9 bases spanning the gap. Here the CDR3 DNA reads TGTGCCAGCAGCCGCCGGTTTGAAGCTTTCTTT. As protein: CASSRRFEAFF.

This clonotype was detected a few times. The gene calls are TRBV15 and TRBJ2-1; no firm D call. Germline lookup yields CDR1 LNHNV and CDR2 YYDKDF (reference sequence). The V end lost 0 bases, the J end lost 13 bases, and 16 bases lay between the germline ends. There are 14 residues in the CDR3. This CDR3 is CATSRDLLGLEQFF. The CDR3 DNA reads TGTGCCACCAGCAGAGATCTTCTAGGGCTTGAACAGTTCTTC.

This clonotype was counted many times. The chain joins TRBV7-9 to TRBJ2-5, with TRBD2 matching over 11 bases. CDR1 is SEHNR and CDR2 is FQNEAQ in the germline V gene (reference sequence). Losses at the gene ends were 1 base for V and 2 bases for J; bases not matched to a gene: 3. The length of the CDR3 is 16 residues. The DNA of the CDR3 is TGTGCCAGCAGCTTAGGACTAGCGGGACTTCAAGAGACCCAGTACTTC. Translated: CASSLGLAGLQETQYF.

The sample holds many counts of this clonotype. The chain carries TRBV3-1 and TRBJ2-1; no firm D call. V was clipped by 6 bases and J by 8 bases, with 17 bases between them. The CDR3 is made up of 14 amino acids. Germline V gene sequence: CDR1 LGHDT, CDR2 YNNKEL (reference sequence). The CDR3: CASSPFRVTHEQFF. CDR3 bases: TGTGCCAGCAGTCCTTTCCGAGTCACGCATGAGCAGTTCTTC.

This clonotype came up a few times. The chain is built from TRBV18 and TRBJ2-1; 10 positions agree with TRBD2. CDR3 length: 17 amino acids. The V and J ends lost 0 bases and 5 bases, in that order; junction bases with no gene match: 7. The germline V gene encodes CDR1 KGHSH and CDR2 LQKENI. CDR3 nucleotides: TGTGCCAGCTCACCACCGGCTAGCGGGAGATATGACAATGAGCAGTTCTTC. Protein product: CASSPPASGRYDNEQFF.

V and J are TRBV27 and TRBJ1-1, with D tentatively TRBD1 (5 bases). This CDR3 region has 14 residues. Trimming removed 6 bases at V and 6 bases at J, with 17 bases between. The germline CDR1 and CDR2 sequences are MNHEY and SMNVEV (reference sequence). The CDR3 reads CASRSGSGLPEAFF. The CDR3 DNA is TGTGCCAGCAGGTCAGGGTCCGGTCTCCCTGAAGCTTTCTTT.

This clonotype was detected once. The chain employs TRBV6-2 or TRBV6-3 and TRBJ2-5; D remains ambiguous. CDR3 length: 12 amino acids. Trimming took 2 bases from V and 2 from J, leaving 3 bases between them. Germline values: CDR1 MNHEY, CDR2 SVGEGT. The DNA for the CDR3 is TGTGCCAGCAGTTACCCACAAGAGACCCAGTACTTC. Protein sequence: CASSYPQETQYF.

This clonotype has more than one count but fewer than ten. V usage is TRBV28 and J usage is TRBJ1-1; TRBD1 is a possible D gene (6 bases). The length of the CDR3 is 15 residues. V was pared by 6 bases and J by 4 bases, with 18 bases between. Germline V gene lookup returns CDR1 MDHEN and CDR2 SYDVKM. The CDR3 spells CASRYQAGATTEAFF. DNA of the CDR3: TGTGCCAGCAGATACCAGGCGGGGGCGACCACTGAAGCTTTCTTT.

The gene calls are TRBV4-1 and TRBJ2-2, with TRBD2 matching 12 bases. This CDR3 contains 17 residues. From germline, CDR1 is MGHRA and CDR2 YSYEKL. The V and J ends lost 3 bases and 4 bases, in that order; junction bases with no gene match: 6. CDR3 amino acids: CASSQDPGLAGTGELFF. The DNA of the CDR3 is TGCGCCAGCAGCCAGGACCCGGGACTAGCGGGCACCGGGGAGCTGTTTTTT.